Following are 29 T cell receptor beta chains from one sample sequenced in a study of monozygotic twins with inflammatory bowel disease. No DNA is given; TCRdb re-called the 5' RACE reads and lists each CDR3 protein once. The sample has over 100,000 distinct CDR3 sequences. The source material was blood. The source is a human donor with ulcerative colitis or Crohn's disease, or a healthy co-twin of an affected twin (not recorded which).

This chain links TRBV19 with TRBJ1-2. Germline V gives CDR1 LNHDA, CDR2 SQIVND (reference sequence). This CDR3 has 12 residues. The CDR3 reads CASSGVDYGYTF.

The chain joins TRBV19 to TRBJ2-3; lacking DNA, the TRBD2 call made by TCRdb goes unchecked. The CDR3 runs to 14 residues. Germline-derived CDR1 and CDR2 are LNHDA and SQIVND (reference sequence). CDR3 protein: CASSIPAESDTQYF. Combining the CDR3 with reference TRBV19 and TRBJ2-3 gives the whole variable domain DGGITQSPKYLFRKEGQNVTLSCEQNLNHDAMYWYRQDPGQGLRLIYYSQIVNDFQKGDIAEGYSVSREKKESFPLTVTSAQKNPTAFYLCASSIPAESDTQYFGPGTRLTVL.

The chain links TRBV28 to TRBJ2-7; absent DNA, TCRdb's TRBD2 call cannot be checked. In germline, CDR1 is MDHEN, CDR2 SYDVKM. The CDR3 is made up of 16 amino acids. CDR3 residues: CASSSSGASRRYEQYF.

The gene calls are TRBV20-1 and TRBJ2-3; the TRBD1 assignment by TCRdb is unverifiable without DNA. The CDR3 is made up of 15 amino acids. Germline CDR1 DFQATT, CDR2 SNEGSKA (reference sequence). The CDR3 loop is CSASPGRASTDTQYF.

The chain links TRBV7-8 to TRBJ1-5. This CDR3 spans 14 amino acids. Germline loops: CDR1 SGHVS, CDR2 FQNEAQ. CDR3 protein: CASSAEIGSQPQHF.

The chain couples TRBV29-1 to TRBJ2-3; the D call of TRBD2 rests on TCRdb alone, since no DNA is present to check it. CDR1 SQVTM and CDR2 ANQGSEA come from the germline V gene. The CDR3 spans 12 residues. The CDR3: CSADFGPKLEYF.

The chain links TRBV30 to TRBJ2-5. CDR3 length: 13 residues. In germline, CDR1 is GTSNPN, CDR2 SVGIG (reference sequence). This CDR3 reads CAWSVRLGETQYF.

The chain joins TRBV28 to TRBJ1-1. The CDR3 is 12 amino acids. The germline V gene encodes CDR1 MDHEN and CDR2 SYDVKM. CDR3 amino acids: CASSYGYTEAFF.

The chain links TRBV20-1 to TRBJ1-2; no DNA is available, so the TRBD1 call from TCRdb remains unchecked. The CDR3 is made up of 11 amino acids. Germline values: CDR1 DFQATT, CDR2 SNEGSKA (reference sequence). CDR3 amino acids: CSRGRGEGYTF.

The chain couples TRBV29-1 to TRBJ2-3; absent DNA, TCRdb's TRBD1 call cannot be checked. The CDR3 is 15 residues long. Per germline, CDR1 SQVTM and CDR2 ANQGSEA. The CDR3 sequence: CSVGGGDRVVDTQYF.

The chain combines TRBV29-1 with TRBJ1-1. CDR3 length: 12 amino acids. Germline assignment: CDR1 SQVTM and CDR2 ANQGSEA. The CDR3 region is CSAGGASTEAFF.

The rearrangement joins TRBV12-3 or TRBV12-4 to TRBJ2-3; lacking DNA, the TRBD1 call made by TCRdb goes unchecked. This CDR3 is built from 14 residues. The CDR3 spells CASSPLASTDTQYF.

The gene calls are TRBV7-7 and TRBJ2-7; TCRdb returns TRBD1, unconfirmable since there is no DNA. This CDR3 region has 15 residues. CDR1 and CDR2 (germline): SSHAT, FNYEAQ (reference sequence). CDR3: CASSQVEGGGYEQYF.

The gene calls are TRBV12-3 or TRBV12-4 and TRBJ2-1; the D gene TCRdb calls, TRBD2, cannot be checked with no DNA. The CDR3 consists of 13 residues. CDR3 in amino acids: CASSLGRAHEQFF.

The CDR3 is CASSFTGQGAGEQYF. The V call is TRBV5-1, the J call TRBJ2-7; without DNA, the TCRdb call of TRBD1 cannot be checked. Germline-derived CDR1 and CDR2 are SGHRS and YFSETQ. The CDR3 extends over 15 amino acids.

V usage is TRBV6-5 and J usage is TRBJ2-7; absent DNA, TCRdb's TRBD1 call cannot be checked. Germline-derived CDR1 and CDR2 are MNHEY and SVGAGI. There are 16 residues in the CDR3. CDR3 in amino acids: CASSSVTGLSSYEQYF.

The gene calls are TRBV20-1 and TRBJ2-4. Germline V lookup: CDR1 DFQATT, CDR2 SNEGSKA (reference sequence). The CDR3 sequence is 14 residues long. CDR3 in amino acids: CSARDLGLKNIQYF.

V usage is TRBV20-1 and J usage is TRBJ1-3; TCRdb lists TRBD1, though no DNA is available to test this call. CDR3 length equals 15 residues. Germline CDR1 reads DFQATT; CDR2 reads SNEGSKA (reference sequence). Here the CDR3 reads CSARDAGTDGNTIYF.

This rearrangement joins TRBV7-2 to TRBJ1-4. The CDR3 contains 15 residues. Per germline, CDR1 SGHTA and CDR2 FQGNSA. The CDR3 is CASSPGRAANEKLFF. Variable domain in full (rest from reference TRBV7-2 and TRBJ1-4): GAGVSQSPSNKVTEKGKDVELRCDPISGHTALYWYRQSLGQGLEFLIYFQGNSAPDKSGLPSDRFSAERTGGSVSTLTIQRTQQEDSAVYLCASSPGRAANEKLFFGSGTQLSVL.

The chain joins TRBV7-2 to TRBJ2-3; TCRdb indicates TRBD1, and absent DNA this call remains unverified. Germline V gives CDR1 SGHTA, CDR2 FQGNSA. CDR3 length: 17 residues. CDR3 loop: CASSSSGGAPSTDTQYF.

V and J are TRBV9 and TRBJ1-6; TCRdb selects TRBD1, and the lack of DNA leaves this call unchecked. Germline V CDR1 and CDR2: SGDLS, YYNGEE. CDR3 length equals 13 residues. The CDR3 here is CASKGQYNSPLHF. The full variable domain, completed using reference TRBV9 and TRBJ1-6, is DSGVTQTPKHLITATGQRVTLRCSPRSGDLSVYWYQQSLDQGLQFLIQYYNGEERAKGNILERFSAQQFPDLHSELNLSSLELGDSALYFCASKGQYNSPLHFGNGTRLTVT.

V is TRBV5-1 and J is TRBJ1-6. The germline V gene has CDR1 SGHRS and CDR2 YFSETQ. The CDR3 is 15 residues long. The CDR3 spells CASSLGQQGDSPLHF.

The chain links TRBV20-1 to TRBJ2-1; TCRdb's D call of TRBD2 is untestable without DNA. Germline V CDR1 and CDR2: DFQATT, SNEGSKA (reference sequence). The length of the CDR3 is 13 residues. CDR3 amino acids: CSARASGGAGQFF.

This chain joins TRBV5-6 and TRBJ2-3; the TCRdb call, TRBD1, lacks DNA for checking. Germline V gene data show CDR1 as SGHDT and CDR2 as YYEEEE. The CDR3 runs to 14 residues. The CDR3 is CASSLGPVVDTQYF.

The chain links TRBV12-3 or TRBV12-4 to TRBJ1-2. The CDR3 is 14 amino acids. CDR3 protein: CASTIEPGSGGYTF.

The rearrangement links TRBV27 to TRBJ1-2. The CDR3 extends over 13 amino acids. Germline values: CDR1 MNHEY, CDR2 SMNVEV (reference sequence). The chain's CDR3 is CASSLNRLGGYTF.

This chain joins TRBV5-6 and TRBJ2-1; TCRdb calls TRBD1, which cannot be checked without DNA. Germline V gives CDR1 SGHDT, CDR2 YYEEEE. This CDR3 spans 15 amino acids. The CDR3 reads CASSFVQGWDNEQFF.

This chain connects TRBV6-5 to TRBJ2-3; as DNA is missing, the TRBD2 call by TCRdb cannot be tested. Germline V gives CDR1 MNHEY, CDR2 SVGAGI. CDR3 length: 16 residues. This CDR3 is CASSWSGGGAQDTQYF.

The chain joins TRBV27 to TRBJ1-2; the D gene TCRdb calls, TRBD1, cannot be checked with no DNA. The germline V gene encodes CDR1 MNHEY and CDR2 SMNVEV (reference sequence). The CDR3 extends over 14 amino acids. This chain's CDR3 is CASSLHTGNYGYTF.